Following are 12 T cell receptor beta chains from one sample sequenced in a study of cytotoxic CD8 clonotypes in ibrutinib-treated CLL (dated by TCRdb to the early 2020s). The time point label, as the study defines it: more than 10 months on ibrutinib. To prepare the library, the immunoSEQ multiplex PCR assay was applied. The table was pulled from immuneACCESS by TCRdb, which kept in-frame rearrangements only. Such tables lose some clones; where checked, under half of the loss comes from unresolved V genes, and the rest has no known cause. The sample table contains some 98,000 clones; only one count was recorded for roughly 80% of them. The ten largest account for less than 35% of the sample. Here the sequenced sample was PBMCs, taken after 12 months of ibrutinib treatment. The receptors were sampled from a human donor with chronic lymphocytic leukemia.

This chain connects TRBV23-1 to TRBJ2-5; D could derive from TRBD1 or TRBD2 (5 bases each). TRBV23-1 is designated an ORF whose function remains uncertain. The CDR3 extends over 16 amino acids. Trimming took 0 bases from V and 2 from J, leaving 13 bases between them. CDR3 in DNA: TGCGCCAGCAGTCAATCGAAGAGGGGCCGACAAGAGACCCAGTACTTC. It is translated as CASSQSKRGRQETQYF.

This chain uses TRBV5-5 with TRBJ1-6; D is undetermined. There are 11 residues in the CDR3. Trimming took off 4 bases at V and 6 bases at J, with 2 bases between the two ends. Germline assignment: CDR1 SGHKS and CDR2 YYEKEE (reference sequence). The CDR3, as DNA: TGTGCCAGCAGCGCTAATTCACCCCTCCACTTT. This codes for CASSANSPLHF.

J is TRBJ2-3 and V is TRBV5-1; 7 nucleotides agree with TRBD2. Trimming removed 6 bases from V and 2 bases from J; junction bases left unmatched: 12. Germline assignment: CDR1 SGHRS and CDR2 YFSETQ. CDR3 size: 16 residues. Here the CDR3 reads CASIPGGRGSTDTQYF. In DNA form, the CDR3 reads TGCGCCAGCATCCCGGGGGGACGGGGATCCACAGATACGCAGTATTTT.

The genes are TRBV5-4 and TRBJ2-7; perhaps TRBD1 as D (6 bases). Germline V lookup: CDR1 SGHNT, CDR2 YYREEE (reference sequence). V was shortened by 3 bases and J by 3 bases, with 10 bases between the two germline ends. The CDR3 totals 13 residues. The CDR3 DNA is TGTGCCAGCAGCTGGGAACAGGGCTACGAGCAGTACTTC. Protein: CASSWEQGYEQYF.

This clone was counted a few times. This rearrangement joins TRBV11-3 to TRBJ1-1, with 8 bases aligning to TRBD1. CDR1 and CDR2 (germline): SGHNT, YENEEA. Losses at the gene ends were 4 bases for V and 1 base for J; bases not matched to a gene: 2. The CDR3 has 14 residues. CDR3 residues: CASSWTGTNTEAFF. Written as DNA, the CDR3 is TGTGCCAGCAGCTGGACAGGGACGAACACTGAAGCTTTCTTT.

The chain's CDR3 is CASSSGRSAFYGYTF. The CDR3 nucleotides read TGCGCCAGCAGCTCTGGACGGTCGGCTTTCTATGGCTACACCTTC. This sequence joins TRBV5-1 and TRBJ1-2; no reliable D call. Germline values: CDR1 SGHRS, CDR2 YFSETQ. The CDR3 length is 15 residues. With 3 bases removed from V and 4 bases from J, the gap between germline ends came to 16 bases.

The chain couples TRBV7-9 to TRBJ2-3; D possibly uses TRBD1 or TRBD2 (5 bases each). This CDR3 is 14 amino acids long. Deletions cut 5 bases from V and 2 bases from J, with 11 bases between. Germline V gives CDR1 SEHNR, CDR2 FQNEAQ (reference sequence). CDR3 loop: CASSAGTDTDTQYF. CDR3 nucleotide sequence: TGTGCCAGCAGCGCTGGGACGGACACAGATACGCAGTATTTT.

The V call is TRBV29-1, the J call TRBJ2-3; TRBD2 matches 10 bases. Germline lookup yields CDR1 SQVTM and CDR2 ANQGSEA. The CDR3 contains 13 residues. Unmatched junction bases numbered 4, after V lost 6 bases and J lost 4 bases. DNA for the CDR3: TGCAGCGTAGAGCGGGGGGGCCCAGATACGCAGTATTTT. This sequence encodes CSVERGGPDTQYF.

V and J are TRBV4-2 and TRBJ2-5; 7 nucleotides line up with TRBD1. CDR3 size: 16 residues. V trimming: 4 bases; J trimming: 5 bases; junction bases outside the gene matches: 13. Germline V gene lookup returns CDR1 LGHNA and CDR2 YNFKEQ. CDR3 DNA sequence: TGTGCCAGCAGCCTTGGTCGACAGGGAGTTGGGGAGACCCAGTACTTC. Translation: CASSLGRQGVGETQYF.

The chain employs TRBV5-1 and TRBJ1-2; 7 bases agree with TRBD1. J gave up 7 bases and V 0 bases, and 12 bases lay outside the gene matches. The CDR3 extends over 16 amino acids. CDR1 SGHRS and CDR2 YFSETQ come from the germline V gene. This CDR3 reads CASSLAETRGRSGYTF. In DNA form, the CDR3 reads TGCGCCAGCAGCTTGGCCGAGACCAGGGGGAGGAGTGGCTACACCTTC.

This clone was counted between two and nine times. This sequence joins TRBV19 and TRBJ2-3; TRBD2 agrees at 9 bases. The V and J ends lost 5 bases and 0 bases, in that order; junction bases with no gene match: 9. The CDR3 consists of 17 residues. The germline V gene has CDR1 LNHDA and CDR2 SQIVND (reference sequence). As DNA, the CDR3 is TGTGCCAGTAGTCTGGCGGGGGGGCGTCCCAGCACAGATACGCAGTATTTT. The encoded protein is CASSLAGGRPSTDTQYF.

The chain couples TRBV25-1 to TRBJ2-5; 8 positions agree with TRBD1. V was pared by 0 bases and J by 5 bases, with 5 bases of the junction left unmatched. Germline CDR1 is MGHDK and CDR2 is SYGVNS. The CDR3 spans 15 residues. This CDR3 reads CASSEYFRGRETQYF. CDR3 nucleotide sequence: TGTGCCAGCAGTGAATATTTCAGGGGGCGGGAGACCCAGTACTTC.